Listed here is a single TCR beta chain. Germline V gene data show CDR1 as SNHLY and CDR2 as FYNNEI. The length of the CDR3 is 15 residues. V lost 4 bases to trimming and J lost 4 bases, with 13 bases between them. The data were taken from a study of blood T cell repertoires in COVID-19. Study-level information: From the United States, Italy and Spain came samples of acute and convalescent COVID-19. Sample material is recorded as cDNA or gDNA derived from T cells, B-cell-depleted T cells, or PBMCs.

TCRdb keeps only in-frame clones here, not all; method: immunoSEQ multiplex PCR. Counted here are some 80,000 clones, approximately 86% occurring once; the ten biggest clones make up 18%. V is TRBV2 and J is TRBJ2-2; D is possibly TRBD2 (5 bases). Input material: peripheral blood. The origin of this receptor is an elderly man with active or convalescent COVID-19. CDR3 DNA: TGTGCCAGCAGTGCCGGGGTAGCGAGCACCGGGGAGCTGTTTTTT. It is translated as CASSAGVASTGELFF.